This T cell receptor (beta chain) was recovered during a study of blood T cell repertoires in COVID-19. Overall study: Acute-phase and convalescent COVID-19 samples originated in the United States, Italy and Spain. T cells, B-cell-depleted T cells, or PBMCs supplied cDNA or gDNA.

Authors' data handling: Estimated nucleated cell counts came from reference gene primer amplification. TCRdb keeps only in-frame clones here, not all; method: immunoSEQ multiplex PCR. That table furnishes V, J and clone size, whereas the DNA furnished D and trimming. Here the sample spans 400,000 to 550,000 clones, around 89% being singletons. CDR3 length equals 14 residues. V lost 3 bases and J lost 3, with 9 bases in between. From germline, CDR1 is MNHEY and CDR2 SMNVEV (reference sequence). This receptor was taken from a woman aged 25-40 years with acute or convalescent COVID-19. The chain couples TRBV27 to TRBJ2-1; D not resolved. The sequencing input was peripheral blood. The CDR3 DNA reads TGTGCCAGCAGTTTGGGCGAAAACTACAATGAGCAGTTCTTC. This encodes CASSLGENYNEQFF.